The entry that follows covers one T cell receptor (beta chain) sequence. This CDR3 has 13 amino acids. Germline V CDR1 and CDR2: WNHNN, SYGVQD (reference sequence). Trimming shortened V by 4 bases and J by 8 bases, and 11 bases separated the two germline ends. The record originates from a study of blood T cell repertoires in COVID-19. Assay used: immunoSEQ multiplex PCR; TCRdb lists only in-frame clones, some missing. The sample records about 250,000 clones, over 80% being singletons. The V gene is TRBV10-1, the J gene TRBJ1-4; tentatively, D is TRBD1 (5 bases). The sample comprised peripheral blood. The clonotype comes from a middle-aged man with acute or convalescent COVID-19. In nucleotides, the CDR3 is TGCGCCAGCAGTGTCCAGGGTGGGGAAAAACTGTTTTTT. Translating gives CASSVQGGEKLFF.